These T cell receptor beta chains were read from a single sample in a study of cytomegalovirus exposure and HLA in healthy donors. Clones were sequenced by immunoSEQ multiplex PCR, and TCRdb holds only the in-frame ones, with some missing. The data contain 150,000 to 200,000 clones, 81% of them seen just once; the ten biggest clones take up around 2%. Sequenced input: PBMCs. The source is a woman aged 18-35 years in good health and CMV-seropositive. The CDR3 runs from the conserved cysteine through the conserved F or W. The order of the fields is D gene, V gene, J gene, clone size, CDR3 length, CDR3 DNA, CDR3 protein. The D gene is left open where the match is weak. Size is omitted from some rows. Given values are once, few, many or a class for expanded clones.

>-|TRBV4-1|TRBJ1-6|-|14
TGCGCCAGCAGCCAAGAGGGGGCGTACTCACCCCTCCACTTT
CASSQEGAYSPLHF
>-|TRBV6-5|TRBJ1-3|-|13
TGTGCCAGCAGTTCGCGGAGCATCAACACCATATATTTT
CASSSRSINTIYF
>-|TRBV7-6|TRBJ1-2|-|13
TGTGCCAGCAGCTTTCAGGCGTCCTATGGCTACACCTTC
CASSFQASYGYTF
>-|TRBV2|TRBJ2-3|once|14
TGTGCCAGCAGTGAACCCCGGAGCACAGATACGCAGTATTTT
CASSEPRSTDTQYF
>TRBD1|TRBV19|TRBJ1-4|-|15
TGTGCCAGTAGAACAACAGGGGTGGGGTATGAAAAACTGTTTTTT
CASRTTGVGYEKLFF
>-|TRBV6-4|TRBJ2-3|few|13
TGTGCCAGCAGTGAGGGAGACACAGATACGCAGTATTTT
CASSEGDTDTQYF
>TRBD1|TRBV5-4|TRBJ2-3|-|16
TGTGCCAGCAGCTTACCCGCCGGGACAGCCACAGATACGCAGTATTTT
CASSLPAGTATDTQYF
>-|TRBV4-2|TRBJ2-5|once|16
TGTGCCAGCAGCCAAGTCCTAGCAGCCAACCAAGAGACCCAGTACTTC
CASSQVLAANQETQYF
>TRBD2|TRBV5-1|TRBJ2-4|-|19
TGCGCCAGCAGCTTGGAATTGGGGCTAGCGGGGGGGCATAGAAACAGTCAGTACTTC
CASSLELGLAGGHRNSQYF
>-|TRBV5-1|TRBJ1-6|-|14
TGCGCCAGCAGCCCCATGGGCATAACTTCACCCCTCCACTTT
CASSPMGITSPLHF
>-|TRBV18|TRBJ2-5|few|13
TGTGCCAGCTCACCTCGACAGCAAGAGACCCAGTACTTC
CASSPRQQETQYF
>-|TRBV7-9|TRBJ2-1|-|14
TGTGCCAGCAGCGTTAAGAGGGTTGGGGATGAGCAGTTCTTC
CASSVKRVGDEQFF
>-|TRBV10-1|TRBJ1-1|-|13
TGCGCCACGTACCCTGAGACGGGTGGTGAAGCTTTCTTT
CATYPETGGEAFF
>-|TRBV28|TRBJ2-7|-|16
TGTGCCAGCAGTTTGATGGGGGGGGCAGCTAGCTACGAGCAGTACTTC
CASSLMGGAASYEQYF
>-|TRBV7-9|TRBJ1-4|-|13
TGTGCCAGCAGGCACAGCTCTAATGAAAAACTGTTTTTT
CASRHSSNEKLFF
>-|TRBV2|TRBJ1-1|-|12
TGTGCCAGCAAGGGGGATGTCACTGAAGCTTTCTTT
CASKGDVTEAFF
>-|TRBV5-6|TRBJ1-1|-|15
TGTGCCAGCAGCTGGGAGGGACTTGTGAGCACTGAAGCCTTCTTT
CASSWEGLVSTEAFF
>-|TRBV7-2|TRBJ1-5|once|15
TGTGCCAGCAGCTTTGGGGTCTCCGCGGGTCAGCCCCAGCATTTT
CASSFGVSAGQPQHF
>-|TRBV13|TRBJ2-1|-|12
TGTGCCAGCAGCTCCCTCACTTCGGAGCAGTTCTTC
CASSSLTSEQFF
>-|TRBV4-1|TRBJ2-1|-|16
TGCGCCAGCAGCCAAGATTGGAGCGGACGCGGGAATGAGCAGTTCTTC
CASSQDWSGRGNEQFF
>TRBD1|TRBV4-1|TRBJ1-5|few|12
TGCGCCAGCAGCCAAGTGCAGGGGGCCCAGCATTTT
CASSQVQGAQHF
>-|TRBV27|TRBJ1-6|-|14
TGTGCCAGCAGTTCTCAGGGGCTCTGGGATCCCCTCCACTTT
CASSSQGLWDPLHF
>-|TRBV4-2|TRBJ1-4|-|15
TGTGCCAGCAGCCAGGTGACAGGACTCAATGAAAAACTGTTTTTT
CASSQVTGLNEKLFF
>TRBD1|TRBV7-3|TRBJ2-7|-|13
TGTGCCAGCAGCCAAATGACAGGGAGCGAGCAGTACTTC
CASSQMTGSEQYF
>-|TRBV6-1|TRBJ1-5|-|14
TGTGCCAGCTCCTTCGACTCTGGTAATCAGCCCCAGCATTTT
CASSFDSGNQPQHF
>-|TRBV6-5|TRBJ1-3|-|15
TGTGCCAGCAGTTACGACAGAAACTCTGGAAACACCATATATTTT
CASSYDRNSGNTIYF
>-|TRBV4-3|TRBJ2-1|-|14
TGCGCCAGCAGCCGGACCGGGGGGCCCAGTGAGCAGTTCTTC
CASSRTGGPSEQFF
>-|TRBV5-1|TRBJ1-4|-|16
TGCGTCAGCAGCTTATCGGGGGGGACGCAGAATGAAAAACTGTTTTTT
CVSSLSGGTQNEKLFF
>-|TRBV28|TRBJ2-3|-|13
TGTGCCAGCAGTTTACAGGTCCTAGATACGCAGTATTTT
CASSLQVLDTQYF
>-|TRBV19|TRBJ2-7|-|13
TGTGCCAGTACGGCTAGCTGGGGCTACGAGCAGTACTTC
CASTASWGYEQYF
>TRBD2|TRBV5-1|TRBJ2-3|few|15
TGCGCCAGCAGCTTGCCAGCGGGGGACGCAGATACGCAGTATTTT
CASSLPAGDADTQYF
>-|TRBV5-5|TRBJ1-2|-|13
TGTGCCAGCAGCGCCGGGGTCAACTATGGCTACACCTTC
CASSAGVNYGYTF
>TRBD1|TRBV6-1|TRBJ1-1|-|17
TGTGCCAGCAGTGAAGCGCTCGGACAGGGTGGATGGACTGAAGCTTTCTTT
CASSEALGQGGWTEAFF
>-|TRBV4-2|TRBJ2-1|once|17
TGTGCCAGCAGCCAAGCCGCGACTGGAATCTCCTACAATGAGCAGTTCTTC
CASSQAATGISYNEQFF
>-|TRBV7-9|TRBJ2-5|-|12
TGTGCCAGCAGCGCCAAGCCTGGGACCCAGTACTTC
CASSAKPGTQYF
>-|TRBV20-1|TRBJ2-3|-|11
TGCAGTGCTAGATACACCCTGACGCAGTATTTT
CSARYTLTQYF
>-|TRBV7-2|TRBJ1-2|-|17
TGTGCCAGCAGCTTAGGGATCGACACCCCAGGGAATTATGGCTACACCTTC
CASSLGIDTPGNYGYTF
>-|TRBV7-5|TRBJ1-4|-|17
TGTGTCAGAAGCCCGGGACAGGGAGAAGCAACTAATGAAAAACTGTTTTTT
CVRSPGQGEATNEKLFF
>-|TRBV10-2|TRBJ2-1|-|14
TGCGCCAGCAGTGAGACTGCCGGCGGGGATGAGCAGTTCTTC
CASSETAGGDEQFF
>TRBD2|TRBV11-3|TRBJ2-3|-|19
TGTGCCAGCAGCTCCTGGGCCCGGGAAGCGGGGGGAGTAACAGATACGCAGTATTTT
CASSSWAREAGGVTDTQYF
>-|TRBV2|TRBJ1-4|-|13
TGTGCCAGCAACAGCCAAATTAATGAAAAACTGTTTTTT
CASNSQINEKLFF
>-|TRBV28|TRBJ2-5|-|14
TGTGCCAGCAGTTCCCGGACAGACCAAGAGACCCAGTACTTC
CASSSRTDQETQYF
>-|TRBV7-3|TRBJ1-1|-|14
TGTGCCAGCAGCCCACAGCCTGGAAACACTGAAGCTTTCTTT
CASSPQPGNTEAFF
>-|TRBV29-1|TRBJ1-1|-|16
TGCAGCGTTTCAGGGGACCTGAACAACCCGAACACTGAAGCTTTCTTT
CSVSGDLNNPNTEAFF
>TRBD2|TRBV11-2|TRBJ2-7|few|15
TGTGCCAGCAGCTCAGCGGGGGGGCCTTCCTACGAGCAGTACTTC
CASSSAGGPSYEQYF
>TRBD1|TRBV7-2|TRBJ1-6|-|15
TGTGCCAGCAGCTTAGAGGGGGCGCCGGGTTCACCCCTCCACTTT
CASSLEGAPGSPLHF
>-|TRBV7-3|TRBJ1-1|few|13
TGTGCCAGCAGCTTATCCGGGAGGACTGAAGCTTTCTTT
CASSLSGRTEAFF
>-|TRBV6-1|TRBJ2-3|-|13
TGTGCCAGCAGTGAATTCTTCACAGATACGCAGTATTTT
CASSEFFTDTQYF
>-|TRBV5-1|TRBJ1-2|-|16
TGCGCCAGCAGCCCGCTTGGGGGGGGAAAGAACTATGGCTACACCTTC
CASSPLGGGKNYGYTF
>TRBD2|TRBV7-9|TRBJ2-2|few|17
TGTGCCAGCAGCTTAGGAATAGCGGGGGTGAACACCGGGGAGCTGTTTTTT
CASSLGIAGVNTGELFF
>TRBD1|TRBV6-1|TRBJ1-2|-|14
TGTGCCAGCAGTGAACTGGGGACAGGGCTTGGCTACACCTTC
CASSELGTGLGYTF
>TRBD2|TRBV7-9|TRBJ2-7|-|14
TGTGCCAGCAGCTGGGGGACTAGCGGCTACGAGCAGTACTTC
CASSWGTSGYEQYF
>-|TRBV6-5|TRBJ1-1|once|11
TGTGCCAGCAGTTCACTTTGGGAAGCTTTCTTT
CASSSLWEAFF
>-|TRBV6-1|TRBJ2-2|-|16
TGTGCCAGCAGTGGGCCGGACAGCTCGAACACCGGGGAGCTGTTTTTT
CASSGPDSSNTGELFF
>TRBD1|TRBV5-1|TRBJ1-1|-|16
TGCGCCAGCAGCTATTACCCGACAGGGGGCAACACTGAAGCTTTCTTT
CASSYYPTGGNTEAFF
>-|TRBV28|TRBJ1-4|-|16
TGTGCCAGCAGTCCGCCCCTGGGAGGGGAGGAGGAAAAACTGTTTTTT
CASSPPLGGEEEKLFF
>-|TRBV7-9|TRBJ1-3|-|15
TGTGCCAGCAGCTTAGCGGTGCGGGGAAGAAACACCATATATTTT
CASSLAVRGRNTIYF
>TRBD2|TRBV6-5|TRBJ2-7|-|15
TGTGCCAGCAGTACGGGACTACCCTCCCTCTACGAGCAGTACTTC
CASSTGLPSLYEQYF
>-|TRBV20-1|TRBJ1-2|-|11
TGCAGTGCCTCGTCTAACTATGGCTACACCTTC
CSASSNYGYTF
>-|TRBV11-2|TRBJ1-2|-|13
TGTGCCAGCAGCCCTGTGGGAGGGGCCGGCTACACCTTC
CASSPVGGAGYTF